The 19 T cell receptor beta chains below come from one sample, sequenced in a study of shared clonotypes between healthy human individuals. Method: immunoSEQ multiplex PCR; TCRdb's copy keeps in-frame clones and lacks some. Here the sample spans 2 million or so clones, approximately 95% being singletons. Sample: naive CD4+ T cells sorted from blood. The subset denotes: CD45RA+ positively selected. All receptors derive from a man aged 18 to 30 in good health.

V usage is TRBV5-4 and J usage is TRBJ2-3; D unresolved. Trimming took off 3 bases at V and 2 bases at J, with 10 bases between the two ends. The CDR3 runs to 14 residues. The germline gives CDR1 SGHNT, CDR2 YYREEE (reference sequence). CDR3 nucleotide sequence: TGTGCCAGCAGCTCTGGCACGAACACAGATACGCAGTATTTT. Its protein is CASSSGTNTDTQYF.

The gene calls are TRBV11-2 and TRBJ2-7; no reliable D call. The germline V gene encodes CDR1 SGHAT and CDR2 FQNNGV. V lost 3 bases, J lost 5 bases, and 14 bases lay in between. The CDR3 has 14 residues. The CDR3 region is CASSFEPGFHEQYF. The CDR3 DNA is TGTGCCAGCAGCTTTGAGCCTGGGTTCCACGAGCAGTACTTC.

This clone showed up just once. The rearrangement links TRBV2 to TRBJ2-1; a possible D gene is TRBD2 (5 bases). This CDR3 has 15 amino acids. Germline V CDR1 and CDR2: SNHLY, FYNNEI. Deletions cut 4 bases from V and 0 bases from J, with 10 bases between. CDR3: CASSGERRSYNEQFF. As DNA, the CDR3 is TGTGCCAGCAGTGGAGAGCGGCGCTCCTACAATGAGCAGTTCTTC.

CDR3 amino acids: CATSAGENYGYTF. The CDR3 nucleotides are TGTGCCACCAGCGCAGGGGAGAACTATGGCTACACCTTC. The chain is built from TRBV15 and TRBJ1-2; weak D call: TRBD1 (6 bases). The CDR3 has 13 amino acids. V was trimmed by 5 bases and J by 2 bases, leaving 9 bases between them. Germline assignment: CDR1 LNHNV and CDR2 YYDKDF (reference sequence).

This sequence joins TRBV2 and TRBJ2-1, with a weak D call TRBD2 (6 bases). CDR1 is SNHLY and CDR2 is FYNNEI in the germline V gene. This CDR3 is 14 amino acids long. The V end lost 7 bases, the J end lost 2 bases, and 12 bases lay between the germline ends. As DNA, the CDR3 is TGTGCCAGCAATTCCAGACTAGCCTACAATGAGCAGTTCTTC. This gives the protein CASNSRLAYNEQFF.

Comments on this clone: Other DNA sequences in this sample translate to the same CDR3. The chain has TRBV18 and TRBJ2-7; TRBD1 aligns across 8 bases. V gave up 3 bases and J gave up 4 bases; unmatched junction bases: 5. Per the germline V gene, CDR1 is KGHSH and CDR2 is LQKENI. The CDR3 runs 14 residues. The CDR3 spells CASSPGQETYEQYF. DNA of the CDR3: TGTGCCAGCTCACCGGGACAGGAGACATACGAGCAGTACTTC.

This chain connects TRBV30 to TRBJ2-7; 7 nucleotides align to TRBD2. The CDR3 sequence is 11 residues long. Germline trimming cut 2 bases from V and 8 bases from J; bases unmatched to any gene: 3. Germline V gene data show CDR1 as GTSNPN and CDR2 as SVGIG (reference sequence). CDR3 nucleotide sequence: TGTGCCTGGAGTCCCGGGACTAAGCAGTACTTC. Translating gives CAWSPGTKQYF.

This rearrangement joins TRBV15 to TRBJ2-7; D gene uncertain. V was pared by 3 bases and J by 7 bases, with 10 bases between. Germline CDR1 LNHNV, CDR2 YYDKDF (reference sequence). There are 12 residues in the CDR3. The CDR3 reads CATSRDWQEQYF. CDR3 bases: TGTGCCACCAGCAGGGATTGGCAGGAGCAGTACTTC.

The CDR3 DNA sequence: TGTGCCAGCAGTCCTGGGGGGGCCCCAGAGGGCTACACCTTC. Translation: CASSPGGAPEGYTF. J is TRBJ1-2 and V is TRBV28, with D possibly being TRBD1 (6 bases). CDR3 length: 14 amino acids. Germline CDR1 and CDR2: MDHEN and SYDVKM. V was pared by 5 bases and J by 8 bases, with 18 bases between.

The rearrangement uses TRBV30 and TRBJ1-3; TRBD1 agrees at 7 bases. Germline trimming cut 3 bases from V and 2 bases from J; bases unmatched to any gene: 7. The CDR3 spans 15 residues. The germline CDR1 and CDR2 sequences are GTSNPN and SVGIG (reference sequence). Here the CDR3 reads CAWRVQGKTGNTIYF. CDR3 in DNA: TGTGCCTGGAGGGTACAGGGGAAAACTGGAAACACCATATATTTT.

This clone was seen once. The rearrangement joins TRBV6-5 to TRBJ2-7; 7 nucleotides line up with TRBD1. The junction had 12 bases not matched to a gene; V was cut back by 5 bases and J by 5 bases. This CDR3 contains 15 residues. The V gene's germline CDR1 is MNHEY and CDR2 SVGAGI. As DNA, the CDR3 is TGTGCCAGCAGTCCTTACAGGGGAGCATTCGACGAGCAGTACTTC. Translation: CASSPYRGAFDEQYF.

Remarks on this clone: Distinct nucleotide sequences in the sample also encode this CDR3. The V call is TRBV5-1, the J call TRBJ1-3; 7 bases fit TRBD1. The CDR3 extends over 15 amino acids. Trimming took 4 bases from V and 0 from J; bases not matched to a gene: 4. Germline V lookup: CDR1 SGHRS, CDR2 YFSETQ. This chain's CDR3 is CASSLRQGSGNTIYF. The CDR3 DNA reads as TGCGCCAGCAGCCTGCGACAGGGCTCTGGAAACACCATATATTTT. Full variable domain (rest looked up from reference TRBV5-1 and TRBJ1-3): KAGVTQTPRYLIKTRGQQVTLSCSPISGHRSVSWYQQTPGQGLQFLFEYFSETQRNKGNFPGRFSGRQFSNSRSEMNVSTLELGDSALYLCASSLRQGSGNTIYFGEGSWLTVV.

The chain is built from TRBV6-5 and TRBJ1-2; 8 nucleotides line up with TRBD1. This CDR3 spans 14 amino acids. The ends lost 3 bases at V and 8 bases at J; junction bases unmatched: 8. Per the germline V gene, CDR1 is MNHEY and CDR2 is SVGAGI. CDR3 residues: CASSYRTGRRGYTF. In nucleotides, the CDR3 is TGTGCCAGCAGTTATCGGACAGGGAGGAGGGGCTACACCTTC.

J is TRBJ2-3 and V is TRBV7-9, with 7 bases that match TRBD1. CDR1 is SEHNR and CDR2 is FQNEAQ in the germline V gene (reference sequence). Trimming removed 5 bases from V and 3 bases from J; junction bases left unmatched: 8. This CDR3 has 15 amino acids. CDR3 coding DNA: TGTGCCAGCAGCCTAAATAGGGGGCCGACAGATACGCAGTATTTT. Its protein is CASSLNRGPTDTQYF.

As concerns this clone: An end of the junction differs from the germline gene, which may be a read error. This chain uses TRBV7-7 with TRBJ2-2; either TRBD1 or TRBD2 may supply D (5 bases each). Germline-derived CDR1 and CDR2 are SSHAT and FNYEAQ (reference sequence). The CDR3 runs to 15 residues. DNA for the CDR3: TGTGCTAGCAGCTTAGCGAGCGTGGGGCCCGGGGAGCTGTTTTTT. The encoded protein is CASSLASVGPGELFF.

The chain combines TRBV7-9 with TRBJ2-5; possibly TRBD2 for D (7 bases). Trimming shortened V by 5 bases and J by 5 bases, and 18 bases separated the two germline ends. Germline V lookup: CDR1 SEHNR, CDR2 FQNEAQ (reference sequence). The length of the CDR3 is 15 residues. CDR3 in amino acids: CASSPPGGAWETQYF. CDR3 bases: TGTGCCAGCAGCCCCCCGGGGGGCGCATGGGAGACCCAGTACTTC. The entire variable domain, with the rest obtained from reference TRBV7-9 and TRBJ2-5, is as follows: DTGVSQNPRHKITKRGQNVTFRCDPISEHNRLYWYRQTLGQGPEFLTYFQNEAQLEKSRLLSDRFSAERPKGSFSTLEIQRTEQGDSAMYLCASSPPGGAWETQYFGPGTRLLVL.

The chain couples TRBV6-6 to TRBJ1-6; D is undetermined. CDR3 length equals 16 residues. Germline V lookup: CDR1 MNHNY, CDR2 SVGAGI (reference sequence). V dropped 2 bases and J dropped 9 bases, with 17 bases sitting between them. CDR3 bases: TGTGCCAGCAGTTACGCGAATCCGGGTTTGGGTTCACCCCTCCACTTT. This encodes CASSYANPGLGSPLHF.

V gene TRBV7-9 combines with J gene TRBJ1-1; D is perhaps TRBD1 (6 bases). Trimming stripped 5 bases from V and 4 bases from J, with 14 bases between. CDR3 length: 14 residues. CDR1 SEHNR and CDR2 FQNEAQ come from the germline V gene (reference sequence). CDR3 DNA: TGTGCCAGCAGCCTCAGGGGAGAGGGCACTGAAGCTTTCTTT. It yields the protein CASSLRGEGTEAFF. The full variable domain, in which reference TRBV7-9 and TRBJ1-1 provide the parts outside the CDR3, is DTGVSQNPRHKITKRGQNVTFRCDPISEHNRLYWYRQTLGQGPEFLTYFQNEAQLEKSRLLSDRFSAERPKGSFSTLEIQRTEQGDSAMYLCASSLRGEGTEAFFGQGTRLTVV.

The chain recombines TRBV5-1 with TRBJ2-1; D gene unclear. The CDR3 has 15 amino acids. The germline gives CDR1 SGHRS, CDR2 YFSETQ. Trimming cost V 0 bases and J 7 bases, with 14 bases left between them. The CDR3 DNA is TGCGCCAGCAGCTTGGAAATAGGGAATATGAATGAGCAGTTCTTC. It is translated as CASSLEIGNMNEQFF.